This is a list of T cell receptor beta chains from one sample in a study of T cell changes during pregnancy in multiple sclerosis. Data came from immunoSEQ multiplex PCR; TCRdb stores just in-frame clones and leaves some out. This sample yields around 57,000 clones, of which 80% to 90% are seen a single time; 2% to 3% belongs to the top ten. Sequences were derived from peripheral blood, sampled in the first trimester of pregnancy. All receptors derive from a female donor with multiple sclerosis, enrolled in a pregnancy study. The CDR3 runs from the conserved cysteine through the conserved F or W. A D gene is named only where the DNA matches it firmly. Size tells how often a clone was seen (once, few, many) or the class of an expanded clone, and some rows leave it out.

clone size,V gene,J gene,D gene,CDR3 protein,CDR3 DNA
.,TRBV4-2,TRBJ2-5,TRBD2,CASSLGTSGKVAGETQYF,TGTGCCAGCAGCCTCGGGACTAGCGGGAAAGTTGCTGGGGAGACCCAGTACTTC
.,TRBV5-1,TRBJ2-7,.,CASSLDRVSEQYF,TGCGCCAGCAGCTTGGACAGGGTGAGCGAGCAGTACTTC
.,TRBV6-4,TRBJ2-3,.,CASSPNGGDTQYF,TGTGCCAGCAGTCCAAATGGAGGAGATACGCAGTATTTT
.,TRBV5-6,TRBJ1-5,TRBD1,CASSLWGRGPQPQHF,TGTGCCAGCAGCTTGTGGGGCAGGGGGCCTCAGCCCCAGCATTTT
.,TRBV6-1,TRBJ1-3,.,CASSEVPGSPGNTIYF,TGTGCCAGCAGTGAAGTACCTGGGAGTCCTGGAAACACCATATATTTT
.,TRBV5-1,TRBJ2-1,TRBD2,CASSGLAGGNNEQFF,TGCGCCAGCAGCGGACTAGCGGGAGGTAACAATGAGCAGTTCTTC
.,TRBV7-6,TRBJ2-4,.,CASSLAYGGRAKNIQYF,TGTGCCAGCAGCTTAGCCTACGGGGGGCGGGCCAAAAACATTCAGTACTTC
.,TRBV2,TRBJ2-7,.,CASSEPGTYEQYF,TGTGCCAGCAGTGAACCGGGGACCTACGAGCAGTACTTC
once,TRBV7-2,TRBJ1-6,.,CASSLKTIGSPLHF,TGTGCCAGCAGCTTAAAAACCATCGGTTCACCCCTCCACTTT
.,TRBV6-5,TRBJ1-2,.,CASSYKGDYGYTF,TGTGCCAGCAGTTACAAGGGGGACTATGGCTACACCTTC
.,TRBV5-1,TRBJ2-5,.,CASSLVEETQYF,TGCGCCAGCAGCTTGGTCGAAGAGACCCAGTACTTC
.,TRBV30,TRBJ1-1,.,CAWSAWRGEAFF,TGTGCCTGGAGTGCATGGAGGGGTGAAGCTTTCTTT
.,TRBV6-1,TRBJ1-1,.,CAARRVPEAFF,TGTGCCGCCCGGAGGGTTCCTGAAGCTTTCTTT
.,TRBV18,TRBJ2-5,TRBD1,CASSPGRTGVSETQYF,TGTGCCAGCTCACCAGGGCGGACAGGGGTTAGTGAGACCCAGTACTTC
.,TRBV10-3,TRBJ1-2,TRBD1,CATFSTGWDGYTF,TGTGCCACGTTTTCGACAGGGTGGGATGGCTACACCTTC
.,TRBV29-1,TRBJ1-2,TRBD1,CSVEHPYRDRTYYRVGYTF,TGCAGCGTTGAACATCCATATCGGGACAGGACCTATTATCGGGTTGGCTACACCTTC
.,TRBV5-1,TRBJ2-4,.,CASSSRPEELAKNIQYF,TGCGCCAGCAGCTCCCGGCCTGAGGAGTTAGCCAAAAACATTCAGTACTTC
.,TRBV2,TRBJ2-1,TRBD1,CASSEAVAGGNEQFF,TGTGCCAGCAGTGAAGCCGTAGCAGGGGGCAATGAGCAGTTCTTC
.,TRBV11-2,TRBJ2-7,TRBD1,CASSFPGGVEQYF,TGTGCCAGCAGCTTCCCAGGGGGCGTTGAGCAGTACTTC
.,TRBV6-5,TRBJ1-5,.,CASSRLDTNQPQHF,TGTGCCAGCAGTCGCCTGGACACCAATCAGCCCCAGCATTTT
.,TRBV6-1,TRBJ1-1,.,CASRGGLSSTEAFF,TGTGCCAGCAGAGGAGGGCTTAGTAGCACTGAAGCTTTCTTT
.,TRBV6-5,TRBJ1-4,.,CASSPDGGGNEKLFF,TGTGCCAGCAGCCCAGATGGGGGAGGTAATGAAAAACTGTTTTTT